This TCR beta chain appears in the sequencing data of a study of shared clonotypes between healthy human individuals. The wider study: Samples came from a couple of female and a few male donors aged 18 to 49. Study-wide results and caveats: The sampled material consisted only of blood, and tissue repertoires are likely to differ. Across a few donors, naive CD4 shared around 5.1%, naive CD8 3.5% to 4%, memory CD4 2% to 2.5%, memory CD8 0.4% to 0.5%.

Note on this clone: What it recognizes is unknown.

In the sorted-subset replicate PCRs, around 0.2 ug DNA, around 32,000 T cell genomes, was used. The assay was immunoSEQ multiplex PCR, and TCRdb's table has in-frame clones only and misses some. This table holds approximately 530,000 clones, 90% to 97% found once. The specimen sequenced was naive CD4+ T cells sorted from blood. Subset indicated: CD45RA+ positively selected. The receptor's source is a woman younger than 45 in good health.

DNA of the CDR3: TGTGCCAGCAGCAAAGAGAGTGTACAGGGTGACTATGGCTACACCTTC. It is translated as CASSKESVQGDYGYTF. The J gene is TRBJ1-2, the V gene TRBV21-1; the table's D call, TRBD1, was not checked against the DNA. TRBV21-1 is a documented pseudogene. The CDR3 has 16 residues.